This T cell receptor beta chain was obtained from a study of shared clonotypes between healthy human individuals (dated by TCRdb to between 2020 and 2021). The study in broad terms: Three men and two women, aged 18 to 49 years, made up the cohort. Blood TCR repertoires of roughly five healthy adults were deeply sequenced to estimate repertoire size and the extent of clonotype sharing between individuals. To increase sequencing depth and limit assay-specific biases, different laboratories used diverse techniques to prepare libraries and sequence TCR repertoires. Per donor, leukapheresis produced somewhere between about 0.9 and 9 billion PBMCs.

What the authors observed across the whole study: Pairwise subsampling led to the expectation that sequencing depth would affect the degree of clonotype sharing among donors. Because the study included only a small number of donors, the genetic and exposure-history diversity represented was limited. Sampling was limited to blood, and TCR repertoires in tissue likely differ from TCR repertoires in blood.

Healthy HIV-negative adults with no recently reported acute infections or vaccinations were included as donors. Every donor was a Caucasian adult living in Nashville, Tennessee, USA. For unsorted samples, some 90 million PBMCs were counted and genomic DNA was extracted with the QIAamp DNA Blood Mini kit. Blood was collected by leukapheresis, and PBMCs were isolated by Ficoll-Histopaque density gradient centrifugation and then cryopreserved in liquid nitrogen vapor phase. TCR CDR3 regions were amplified from genomic DNA by multiplex PCR using the deep immunoSEQ assay. For each cell subset, the extracted genomic DNA was distributed evenly across all wells of several immunoSEQ 96-well plates, and each plate served as one replicate. For unsorted PBMC, approximately 310 ng genomic DNA, equal to about 30,000 T cell genomes, was loaded into each replicate PCR. Ten immunoSEQ deep assay plates were used to sequence the unsorted PBMC genomic DNA. The purified libraries were quantified using a Qubit 3.0 fluorometer, sized with a Bioanalyzer 2100, and then quantified again using the KAPA Library Quantification kit. Each immunoSEQ 96-well plate was sequenced on its own single-read 150-cycle Illumina NextSeq 550 flow cell. The study's processing was this. Because only junctional sequences without quality scores were contained in the immunoSEQ output, filtering matching that applied to full-length reads could not be performed. To assign V/J genes and CDR3, sequences were annotated using PyIR, a Python wrapper for IgBLAST v1.9, with IMGT germline references. Reads with weak V/J assignments (E-value above 1e-6), missing CDR3, stop codons, out-of-frame junctions, or ambiguous translated residues were removed. V3J clonotypes were defined as sequences sharing the same inferred V gene, J gene, and CDR3 amino acid sequence. To compute the percentage overlap between repertoires, the number of shared unique clonotypes was divided by the size of the smaller repertoire. Repertoire richness was assessed with RTK rarefaction, the Chao1 estimator, and Recon v2.1 estimates of unobserved clonotypes. TCRdb holds this immuneACCESS table with in-frame rearrangements only. Some clones are missing; in checked studies, unresolved V genes explain under half, and the rest has no known cause. For V, J and clone size, that table is used; D and trimming come from the DNA. For this sample the table gives about 510,000 clones, of which over 75% were detected only once. The top ten clones comprise 9.5% to 15% of the sample.

Regarding this clone: Its binding antigen is unknown. No per-base quality is available; no much larger clone lies one base away. Other DNA sequences of this sample code for an identical CDR3.

Via the germline V gene, CDR1 is SGHAT and CDR2 FQNNGV. The CDR3 has 15 amino acids, counting the end cysteine and phenylalanine. Of all the DNA, just the CDR3 is kept, 45 bases in frame from base 1. Deletion took 3 bases off V and 0 bases off J, with a span of 10 bases between the germline ends. The sample taken for sequencing was PBMCs. The sequence joins TRBV11-2 to TRBJ2-3; 5 matching bases give a weak D call of TRBD1. This sequence was found in a woman aged 40 to 50 in good health. Some clones in this sample may be carry-over from other donors' samples. The CDR3 corresponds to CASSFRGGSTDTQYF. The DNA sequence is as follows: TGTGCCAGCAGCTTTAGGGGTGGAAGCACAGATACGCAGTATTTT. Beyond the CDR3, the reference TRBV11-2 and TRBJ2-3 genes provide the residues; the full variable domain reads: EAGVAQSPRYKIIEKRQSVAFWCNPISGHATLYWYQQILGQGPKLLIQFQNNGVVDDSQLPKDRFSAERLKGVDSTLKIQPAKLEDSAVYLCASSFRGGSTDTQYFGPGTRLTVL.